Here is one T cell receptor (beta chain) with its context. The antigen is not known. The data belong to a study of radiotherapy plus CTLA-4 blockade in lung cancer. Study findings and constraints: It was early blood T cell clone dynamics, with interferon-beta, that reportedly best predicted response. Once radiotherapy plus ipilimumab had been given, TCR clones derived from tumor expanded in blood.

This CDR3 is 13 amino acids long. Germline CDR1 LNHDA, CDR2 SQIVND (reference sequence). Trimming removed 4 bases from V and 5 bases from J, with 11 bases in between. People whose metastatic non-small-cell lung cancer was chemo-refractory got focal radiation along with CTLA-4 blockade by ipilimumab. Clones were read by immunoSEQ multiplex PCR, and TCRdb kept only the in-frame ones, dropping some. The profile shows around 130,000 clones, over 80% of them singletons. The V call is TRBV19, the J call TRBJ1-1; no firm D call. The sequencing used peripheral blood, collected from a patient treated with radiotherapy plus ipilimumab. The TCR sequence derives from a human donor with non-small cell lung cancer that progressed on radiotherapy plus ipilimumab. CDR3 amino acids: CASSKRDGTEAFF. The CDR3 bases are TGTGCCAGTAGTAAAAGGGATGGAACTGAAGCTTTCTTT.